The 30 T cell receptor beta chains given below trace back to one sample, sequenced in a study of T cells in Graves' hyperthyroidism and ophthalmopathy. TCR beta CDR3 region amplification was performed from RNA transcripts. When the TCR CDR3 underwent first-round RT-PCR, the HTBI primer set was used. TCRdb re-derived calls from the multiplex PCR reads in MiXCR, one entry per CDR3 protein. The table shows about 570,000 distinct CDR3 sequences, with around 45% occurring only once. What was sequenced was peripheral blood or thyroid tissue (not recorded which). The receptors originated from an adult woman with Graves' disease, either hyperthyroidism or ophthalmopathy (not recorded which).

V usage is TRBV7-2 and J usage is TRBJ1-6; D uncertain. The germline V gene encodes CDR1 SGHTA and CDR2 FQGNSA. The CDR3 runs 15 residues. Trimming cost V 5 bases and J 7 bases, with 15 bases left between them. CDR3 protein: CASSGWREGNSPLHF. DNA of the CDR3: TGTGCCAGCAGCGGATGGAGGGAAGGGAATTCACCCCTCCACTTT.

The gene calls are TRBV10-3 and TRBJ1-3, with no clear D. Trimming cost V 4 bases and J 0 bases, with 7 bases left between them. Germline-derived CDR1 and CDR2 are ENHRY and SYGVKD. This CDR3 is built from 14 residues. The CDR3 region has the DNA TGTGCCATCAGTGGGGCAAGCTCTGGAAACACCATATATTTT. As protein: CAISGASSGNTIYF.

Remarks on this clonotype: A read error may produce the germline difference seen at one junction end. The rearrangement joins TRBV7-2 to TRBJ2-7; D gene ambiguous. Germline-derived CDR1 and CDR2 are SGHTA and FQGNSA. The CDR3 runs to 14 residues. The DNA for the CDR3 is TGTGTCAGCAGCTTAGGTATACAATCCTACGAGCAGTACTTC. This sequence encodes CVSSLGIQSYEQYF.

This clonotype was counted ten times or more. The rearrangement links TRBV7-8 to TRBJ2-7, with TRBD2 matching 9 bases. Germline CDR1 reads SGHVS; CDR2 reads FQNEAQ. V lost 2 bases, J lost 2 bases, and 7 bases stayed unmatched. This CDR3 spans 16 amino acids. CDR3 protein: CASSLSFRGRAYEQYF. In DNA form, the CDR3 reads TGTGCCAGCAGCTTATCCTTTCGCGGGAGGGCCTACGAGCAGTACTTC.

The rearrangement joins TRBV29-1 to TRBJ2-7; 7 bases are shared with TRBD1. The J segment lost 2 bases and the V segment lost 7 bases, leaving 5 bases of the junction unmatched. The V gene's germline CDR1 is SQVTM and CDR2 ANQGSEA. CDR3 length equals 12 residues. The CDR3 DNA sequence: TGCAGCGCTGGGACAGACGCCTACGAGCAGTACTTC. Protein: CSAGTDAYEQYF.

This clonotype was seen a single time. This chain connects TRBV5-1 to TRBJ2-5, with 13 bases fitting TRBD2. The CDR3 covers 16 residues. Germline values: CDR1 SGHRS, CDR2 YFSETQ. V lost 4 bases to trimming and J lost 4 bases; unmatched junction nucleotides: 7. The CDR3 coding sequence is TGCGCCAGCAGCATCGGACTAGCGGGAGCATCAGAGACCCAGTACTTC. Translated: CASSIGLAGASETQYF.

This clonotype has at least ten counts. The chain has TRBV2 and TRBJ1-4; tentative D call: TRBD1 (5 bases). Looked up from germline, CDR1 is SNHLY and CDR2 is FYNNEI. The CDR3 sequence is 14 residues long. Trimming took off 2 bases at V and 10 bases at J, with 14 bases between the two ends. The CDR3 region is CASSERGEAGKLFF. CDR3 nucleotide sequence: TGTGCCAGCAGTGAACGAGGGGAGGCCGGAAAACTGTTTTTT.

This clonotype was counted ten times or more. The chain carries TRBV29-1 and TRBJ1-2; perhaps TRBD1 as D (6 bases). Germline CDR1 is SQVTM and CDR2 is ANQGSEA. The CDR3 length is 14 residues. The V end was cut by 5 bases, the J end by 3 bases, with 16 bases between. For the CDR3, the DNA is TGCAGCGTTTCCCGGGACACCGACGACTATGGCTACACCTTC. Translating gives CSVSRDTDDYGYTF.

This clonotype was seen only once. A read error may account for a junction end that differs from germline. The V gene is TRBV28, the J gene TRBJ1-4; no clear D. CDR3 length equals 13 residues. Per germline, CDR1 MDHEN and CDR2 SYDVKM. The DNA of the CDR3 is TGTGTCAGCAGTTTGCGGTTTAATGAAAAACTGTTTTTT. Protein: CVSSLRFNEKLFF. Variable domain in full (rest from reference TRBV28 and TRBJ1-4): DVKVTQSSRYLVKRTGEKVFLECVQDMDHENMFWYRQDPGLGLRLIYFSYDVKMKEKGDIPEGYSVSREKKERFSLILESASTNQTSMYLCVSSLRFNEKLFFGSGTQLSVL.

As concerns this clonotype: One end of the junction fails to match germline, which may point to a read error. CDR3 nucleotide sequence: TGCAGTGCCAGCAGCTCAAGCGGACAGTTTGATCAAGACTTC. Translation gives CSASSSSGQFDQDF. This chain links TRBV20-1 with TRBJ2-7; possibly TRBD1 for D (6 bases). CDR1 and CDR2 from the germline V gene are DFQATT and SNEGSKA (reference sequence). The CDR3 has 14 residues.

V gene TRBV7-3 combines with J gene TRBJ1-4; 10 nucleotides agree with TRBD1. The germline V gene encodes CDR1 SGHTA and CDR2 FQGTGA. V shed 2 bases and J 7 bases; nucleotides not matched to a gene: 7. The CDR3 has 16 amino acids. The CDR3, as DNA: TGTGCCAGCAGCTTAGGCGACAGGGGGCAGGGTGAAAAACTGTTTTTT. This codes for CASSLGDRGQGEKLFF.

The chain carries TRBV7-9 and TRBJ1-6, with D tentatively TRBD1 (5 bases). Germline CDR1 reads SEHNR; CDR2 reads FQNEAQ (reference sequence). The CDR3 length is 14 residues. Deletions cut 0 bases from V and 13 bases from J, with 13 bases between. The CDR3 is CASSLAVGETPLHF. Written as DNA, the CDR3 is TGTGCCAGCAGCTTAGCTGTGGGGGAGACTCCCCTCCACTTT.

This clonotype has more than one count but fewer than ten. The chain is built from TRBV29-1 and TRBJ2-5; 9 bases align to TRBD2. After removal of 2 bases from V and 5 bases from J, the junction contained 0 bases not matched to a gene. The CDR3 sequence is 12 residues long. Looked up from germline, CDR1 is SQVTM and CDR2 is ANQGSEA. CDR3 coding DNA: TGCAGCGTTGAAAGCGGGAGGGAGACCCAGTACTTC. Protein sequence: CSVESGRETQYF.

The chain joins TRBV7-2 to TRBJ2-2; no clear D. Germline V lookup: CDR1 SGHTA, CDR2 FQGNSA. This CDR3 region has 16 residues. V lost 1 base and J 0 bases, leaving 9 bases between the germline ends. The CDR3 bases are TGTGCCAGCAGCTTAGTTTCTACAGCGAACACCGGGGAGCTGTTTTTT. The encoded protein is CASSLVSTANTGELFF.

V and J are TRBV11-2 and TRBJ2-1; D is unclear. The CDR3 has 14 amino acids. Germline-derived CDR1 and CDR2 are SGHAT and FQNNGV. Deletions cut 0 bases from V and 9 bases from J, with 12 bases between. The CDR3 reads CASSLERQSSEQFF. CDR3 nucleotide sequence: TGTGCCAGCAGCTTAGAGCGCCAGTCTAGTGAGCAGTTCTTC.

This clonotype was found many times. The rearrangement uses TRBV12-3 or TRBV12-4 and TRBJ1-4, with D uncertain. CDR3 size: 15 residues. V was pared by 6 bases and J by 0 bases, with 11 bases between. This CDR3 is CASRVGRATNEKLFF. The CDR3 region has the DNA TGTGCCAGCAGAGTGGGAAGGGCAACTAATGAAAAACTGTTTTTT.

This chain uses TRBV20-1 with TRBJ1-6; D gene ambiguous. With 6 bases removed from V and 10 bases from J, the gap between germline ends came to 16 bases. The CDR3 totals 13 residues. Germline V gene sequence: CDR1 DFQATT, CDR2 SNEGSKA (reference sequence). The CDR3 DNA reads TGCAGTGCCCGTAGCGTAGGAGACTCACCCCTCCACTTT. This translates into CSARSVGDSPLHF.

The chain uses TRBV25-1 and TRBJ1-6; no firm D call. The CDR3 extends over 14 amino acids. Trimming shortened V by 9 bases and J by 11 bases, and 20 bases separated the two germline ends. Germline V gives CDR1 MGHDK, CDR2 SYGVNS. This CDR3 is CASSNQAVRTPLHF. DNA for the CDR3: TGTGCCAGTAGTAACCAGGCCGTCAGGACACCCCTCCACTTT.

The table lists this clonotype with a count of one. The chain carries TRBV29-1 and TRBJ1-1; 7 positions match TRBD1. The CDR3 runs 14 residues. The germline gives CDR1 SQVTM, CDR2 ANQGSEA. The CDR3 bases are TGCAGACCGCACAGGGGCCATCTGAACACTGAAGCTTTCTTT. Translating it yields CRPHRGHLNTEAFF.

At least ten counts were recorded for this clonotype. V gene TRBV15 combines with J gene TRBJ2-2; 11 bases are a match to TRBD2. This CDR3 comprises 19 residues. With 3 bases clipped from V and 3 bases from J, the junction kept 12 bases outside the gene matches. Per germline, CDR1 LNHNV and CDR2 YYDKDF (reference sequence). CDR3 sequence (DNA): TGTGCCACCAGCAGGGATCGAGTAGCGGGAGGGCCCTACACCGGGGAGCTGTTTTTT. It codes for CATSRDRVAGGPYTGELFF.

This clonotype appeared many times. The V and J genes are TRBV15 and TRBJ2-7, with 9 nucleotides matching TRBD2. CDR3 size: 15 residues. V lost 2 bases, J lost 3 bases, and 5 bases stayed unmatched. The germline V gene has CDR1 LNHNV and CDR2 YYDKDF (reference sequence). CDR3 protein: CATSRPLAGVYEQYF. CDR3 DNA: TGTGCCACCAGCAGACCTTTAGCGGGAGTCTACGAGCAGTACTTC.

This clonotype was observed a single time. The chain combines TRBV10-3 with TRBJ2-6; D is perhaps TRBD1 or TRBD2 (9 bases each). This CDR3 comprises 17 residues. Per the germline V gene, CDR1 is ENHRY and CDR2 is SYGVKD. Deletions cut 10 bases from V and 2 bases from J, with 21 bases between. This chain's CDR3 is CASLAGQGRAGANVLTF. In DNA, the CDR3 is TGTGCCAGTCTAGCGGGACAGGGACGGGCTGGGGCCAACGTCCTGACTTTC.

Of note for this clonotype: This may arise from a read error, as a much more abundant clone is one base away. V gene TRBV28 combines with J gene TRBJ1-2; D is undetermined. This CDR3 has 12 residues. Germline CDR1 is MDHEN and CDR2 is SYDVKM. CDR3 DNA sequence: TGTGCCAGCATGAGGCACTTATATGGCTACGCCTTC. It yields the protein CASMRHLYGYAF.

CDR3 protein: CASSLVLAGADQPQHF. The DNA of the CDR3 is TGTGCCAGCAGCTTAGTCCTAGCGGGGGCAGATCAGCCCCAGCATTTT. The chain recombines TRBV7-8 with TRBJ1-5, with TRBD1 as a possible D gene (6 bases). V lost 1 base to trimming and J lost 5 bases, with 15 bases between them. This CDR3 spans 16 amino acids. Germline CDR1 SGHVS, CDR2 FQNEAQ.

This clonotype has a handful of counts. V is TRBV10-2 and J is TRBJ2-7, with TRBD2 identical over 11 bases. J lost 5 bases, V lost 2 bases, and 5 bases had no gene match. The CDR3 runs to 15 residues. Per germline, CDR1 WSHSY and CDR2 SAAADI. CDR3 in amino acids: CASSETSGSFDEQYF. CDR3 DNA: TGCGCCAGCAGTGAGACTAGCGGGAGTTTCGACGAGCAGTACTTC.

In nucleotides, the CDR3 is TGCAGCGTTGATGGGGGACGCTACACCTTC. Translating gives CSVDGGRYTF. The V call is TRBV29-1, the J call TRBJ1-2, with D tentatively TRBD1 (5 bases). The CDR3 is 10 amino acids. V was clipped by 3 bases and J by 9 bases, with 8 bases between them. CDR1 SQVTM and CDR2 ANQGSEA come from the germline V gene.

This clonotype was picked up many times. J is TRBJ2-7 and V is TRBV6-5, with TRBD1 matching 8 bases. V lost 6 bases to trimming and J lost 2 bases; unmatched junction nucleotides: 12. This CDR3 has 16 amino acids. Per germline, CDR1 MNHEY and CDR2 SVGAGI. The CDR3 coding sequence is TGTGCCAGCAGGGGGAACACGGGACAGGCGACCTACGAGCAGTACTTC. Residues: CASRGNTGQATYEQYF.

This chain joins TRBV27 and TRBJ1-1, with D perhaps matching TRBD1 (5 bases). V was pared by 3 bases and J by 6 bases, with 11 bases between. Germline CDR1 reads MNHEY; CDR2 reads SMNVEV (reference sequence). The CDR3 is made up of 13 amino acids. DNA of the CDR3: TGTGCCAGCAGTTTGGGGGATGAGGCTGAAGCTTTCTTT. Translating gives CASSLGDEAEAFF.

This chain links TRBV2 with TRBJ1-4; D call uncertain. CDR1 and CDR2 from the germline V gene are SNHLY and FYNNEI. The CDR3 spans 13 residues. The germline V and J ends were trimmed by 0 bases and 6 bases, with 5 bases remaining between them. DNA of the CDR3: TGTGCCAGCAGTGAAGCGGAAGATGAAAAACTGTTTTTT. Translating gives CASSEAEDEKLFF.

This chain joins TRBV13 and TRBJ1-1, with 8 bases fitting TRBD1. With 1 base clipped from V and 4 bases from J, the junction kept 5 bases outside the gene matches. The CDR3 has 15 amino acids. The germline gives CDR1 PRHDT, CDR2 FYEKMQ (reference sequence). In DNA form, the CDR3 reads TGTGCCAGCAGCTTAGCCCCACAGGGGGGCACTGAAGCTTTCTTT. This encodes CASSLAPQGGTEAFF.